This T cell receptor beta chain was identified in a study of T cells after yellow fever vaccination (dated by TCRdb to the late 2010s). Describing the broader study: The SMART-Seq v4 Ultra Low Input RNA kit was used to prepare libraries from fractions with low cell numbers. Bulk PBMC replicates and cell subsets were isolated from blood drawn at multiple timepoints before and after both primary and secondary immunization. The cohort comprised two healthy male donors, one aged 18 to 30 and one aged 30 to 40 years. To follow T-cell clones before and after both primary and booster YFV17D yellow fever vaccination, bulk TCR alpha and beta repertoires underwent longitudinal sequencing. Study-level results and caveats: Only a couple of donors were included in the study, so the extent to which the findings can be generalized is limited. FACS-sorted repertoires could contain abundant contaminating clonotypes from the bulk population, so computational filtering was required. After the booster, most clones that had expanded after primary vaccination were detected again (around 95% of CD4 and roughly nine tenths of CD8), suggesting broad maintenance of memory. The secondary T-cell response was weaker than the primary response but faster, peaking on day 5 instead of day 15. A small fraction of clonotypes showed up in both the CD4 and CD8 compartments, probably as a result of convergent recombination.

TCR cDNA was synthesized by 5'RACE template switching, which introduced a universal primer site and unique molecular identifiers. cDNA synthesis was primed from both the TCR alpha and TCR beta constant segments. Libraries were amplified in two PCR steps, with sample barcodes and sequencing adapters added in the second step. Sequencing of libraries was performed on Illumina HiSeq 2500 (2x100 bp) or NovaSeq (2x150 bp). On the authors' methods: Reads were demultiplexed and collapsed into UMI consensus sequences with MIGEC, and V(D)J alignment was performed with MiXCR. Using edgeR on replicate PBMC samples, clonotypes were called vaccine-responding if FDR was below 0.01 and the log2 fold change was above 5 up to day 15. CD4 or CD8 identity was assigned to each bulk clonotype according to whether the clonotype was present at higher abundance in the sequenced CD4 repertoire or the sequenced CD8 repertoire. TCRdb reran the public reads through fastp at Q25 and MiXCR, keeping productive beta chains. Rows with a matching CDR3 protein are joined into one entry that keeps the most common DNA and genes. TCRdb, not the authors, supplied the V and J calls. The sample table contains about 57,000 distinct CDR3 sequences; only one count was recorded for 7.4% of them. The ten largest make up about 40% of the sample.

This clonotype was seen at least ten times. The target of this receptor is not known. Per-nucleotide qualities are absent, and no much larger clonotype sits a single base away. What the treatment or condition label conveys for this sample: live attenuated yellow fever vaccine strain. A standard Ficoll-Paque protocol was used to isolate PBMCs from peripheral blood. Dynabeads CD4 and CD8 positive selection kits were used to isolate the CD4 and CD8 T-cell fractions. TriZol was used to extract RNA from bulk PBMCs, CD4 and CD8 fractions, and dextramer-positive and dextramer-negative fractions. The CDR1 and CDR2 encoded by the germline V gene are SGHVS and FNYEAQ. The CDR3, cysteine through phenylalanine, is 15 amino acids long. Of the read, only the CDR3 DNA is kept; its 45 bases are in frame from base 1. Between the V and J ends, shortened by 6 bases and 1 base respectively, the junction contains 16 bases.

The sample here was CD8+ T cells sorted from PBMCs, taken 15 days after the yellow fever booster vaccination. The TCR comes from a man aged 30 to 39 who received the YFV17D yellow fever vaccine. The chain couples TRBV7-6 to TRBJ2-7; the best D guess is TRBD2, with 5 bases matching. The DNA reads TGTGCCAGCAGTCCCGGGAAGGCGGGTTCCTACGAGCAGTACTTC. Its protein product is CASSPGKAGSYEQYF. When the CDR3 is completed using the reference TRBV7-6 and TRBJ2-7 genes on either side, the full variable domain is GAGVSQSPRYKVTKRGQDVALRCDPISGHVSLYWYRQALGQGPEFLTYFNYEAQQDKSGLPNDRFSAERPEGSISTLTIQRTEQRDSAMYRCASSPGKAGSYEQYFGPGTRLTVT.